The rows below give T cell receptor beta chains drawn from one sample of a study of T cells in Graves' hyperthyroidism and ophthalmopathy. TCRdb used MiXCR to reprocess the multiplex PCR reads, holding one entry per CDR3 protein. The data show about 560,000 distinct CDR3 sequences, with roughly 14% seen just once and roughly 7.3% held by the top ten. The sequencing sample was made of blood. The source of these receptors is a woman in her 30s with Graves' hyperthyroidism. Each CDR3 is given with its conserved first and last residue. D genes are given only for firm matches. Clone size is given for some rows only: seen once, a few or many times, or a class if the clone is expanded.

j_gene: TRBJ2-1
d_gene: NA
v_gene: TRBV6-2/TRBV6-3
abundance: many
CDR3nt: TGTGCCAGCAGTTACTATACCGCAGGCCGCAATGAGCAGTTCTTC
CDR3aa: CASSYYTAGRNEQFF

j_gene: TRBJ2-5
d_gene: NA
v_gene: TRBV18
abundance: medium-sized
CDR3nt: TGTGCCAGCTCACCCCAAGAGACCCAGTACTTC
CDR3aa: CASSPQETQYF

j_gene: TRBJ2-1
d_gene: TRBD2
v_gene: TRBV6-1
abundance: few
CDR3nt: TGTGCCAGCAGTTCGGTGGGACTAGGCAATGAGCAGTTCTTC
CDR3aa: CASSSVGLGNEQFF

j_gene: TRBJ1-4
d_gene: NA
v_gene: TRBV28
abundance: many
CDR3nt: TGTGCCAGCGGCAAGGGAGCAACTAATGAAAAACTGTTTTTT
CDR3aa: CASGKGATNEKLFF

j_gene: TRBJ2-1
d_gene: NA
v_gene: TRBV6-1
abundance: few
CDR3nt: TGTGCCAGCAGTGAAGGGACCTCATCGGGTGAGCAGTTCTTC
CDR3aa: CASSEGTSSGEQFF

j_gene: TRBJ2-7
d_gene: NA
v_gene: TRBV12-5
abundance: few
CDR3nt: TGTGCTAGTGGTTTGACTACCCCCGCCGGCGGGGTATACGAGCAGTACTTC
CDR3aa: CASGLTTPAGGVYEQYF

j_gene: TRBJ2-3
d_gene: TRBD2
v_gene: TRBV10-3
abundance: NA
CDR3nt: TGTGCCATCAGCAGGGGACTAGCGGGAGGGAAACCCACAGATACGCAGTATTTT
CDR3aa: CAISRGLAGGKPTDTQYF

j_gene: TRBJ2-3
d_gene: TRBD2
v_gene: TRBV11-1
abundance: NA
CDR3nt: TGTGCCAGTAATCCCCTCGGGACTAGCTCAGATACGCAGTATTTT
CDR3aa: CASNPLGTSSDTQYF

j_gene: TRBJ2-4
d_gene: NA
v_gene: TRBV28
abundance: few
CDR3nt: TGTGCCAGCAGTTTACGGGGTGACATTCAGTACTTC
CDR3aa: CASSLRGDIQYF

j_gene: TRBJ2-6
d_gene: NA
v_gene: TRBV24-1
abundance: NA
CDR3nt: TGTGCCACCAGTGACCCCCTGGCCGGGGGAGTCTCTGGGGCCAACGTCCTGACTTTC
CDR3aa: CATSDPLAGGVSGANVLTF

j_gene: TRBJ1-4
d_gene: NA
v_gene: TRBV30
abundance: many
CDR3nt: TGTGCCTGGAGTGTAAATGGGGGCAGGCGTGAAAAACTGTTTTTT
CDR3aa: CAWSVNGGRREKLFF

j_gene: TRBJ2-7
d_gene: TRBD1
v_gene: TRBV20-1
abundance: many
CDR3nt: TGCAGTGCCTATGCCGTGACAGGGGGAGACTACGAGCAGTACTTC
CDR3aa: CSAYAVTGGDYEQYF

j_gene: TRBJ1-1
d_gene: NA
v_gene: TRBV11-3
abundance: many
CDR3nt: TGTGCCAGCAGCTTAGGGCCTGACACTGAAGCTTTCTTT
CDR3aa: CASSLGPDTEAFF

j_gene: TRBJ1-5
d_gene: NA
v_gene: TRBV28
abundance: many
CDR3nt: TGTGCCAGCAGTTACTCTGATAGCAATCAGCCCCAGCATTTT
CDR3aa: CASSYSDSNQPQHF

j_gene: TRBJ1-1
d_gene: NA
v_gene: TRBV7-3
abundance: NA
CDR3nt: TGTACCAGCAGGCCAGACCGGGACCCTGGAACTGAAGCTTTCTTT
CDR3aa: CTSRPDRDPGTEAFF